This passage covers 16 T cell receptor beta chains from one sample sequenced in a study of blood T cell repertoires in COVID-19. Measured with immunoSEQ multiplex PCR; TCRdb has only the in-frame clones, and not every one. The table records under 300,000 clones, 86% of them present only once. The sequencing input was peripheral blood. Receptors were obtained from a woman aged 25 to 39 with active or convalescent COVID-19.

The chain joins TRBV3-1 (or the pseudogene TRBV3-2) to TRBJ2-3, with 7 positions matching TRBD2. Per the germline V gene, CDR1 is LGHDT and CDR2 is YNNKEL (reference sequence). This CDR3 comprises 15 residues. Unmatched junction bases numbered 11, after V lost 10 bases and J lost 1 base. CDR3 DNA: TGTGCCACCGCCATTTATGGGGGGGGCACAGATACGCAGTATTTT. Translation: CATAIYGGGTDTQYF.

This clone came up a few times. The gene calls are TRBV14 and TRBJ1-2; D call uncertain. Between the trimmed V and J ends, which lost 1 base and 3 bases, there was a span of 6 bases. Germline CDR1 is SGHDN and CDR2 is FVKESK. This CDR3 region has 13 residues. The DNA of the CDR3 is TGTGCCAGCAGCCAAGGGGGAGACTATGGCTACACCTTC. Translated, it gives CASSQGGDYGYTF.

The V call is TRBV19, the J call TRBJ2-7, with 10 positions matching TRBD1. In germline, CDR1 is LNHDA, CDR2 SQIVND (reference sequence). V was pared by 5 bases and J by 4 bases, with 8 bases of the junction left unmatched. The CDR3 runs 15 residues. CDR3 sequence reads: CASSGLGQGTYEQYF. CDR3 DNA sequence: TGTGCCAGTAGTGGGTTGGGACAGGGGACTTACGAGCAGTACTTC.

The genes are TRBV24-1 and TRBJ2-3; 11 bases agree with TRBD2. The germline gives CDR1 KGHDR, CDR2 SFDVKD. The CDR3 loop spans 16 amino acids. V trimming: 3 bases; J trimming: 2 bases; junction bases outside the gene matches: 3. The CDR3 sequence is CATSDPSGRPTDTQYF. As DNA, the CDR3 is TGTGCCACCAGTGATCCTAGCGGGAGGCCCACAGATACGCAGTATTTT.

The chain combines TRBV5-1 with TRBJ2-5; D is ambiguous. V was cut by 0 bases and J by 5 bases, with 8 bases left in between. Germline loops: CDR1 SGHRS, CDR2 YFSETQ. This CDR3 is built from 13 residues. CDR3 in DNA: TGCGCCAGCAGCTTGGGTGACGGGGAGACCCAGTACTTC. It codes for CASSLGDGETQYF.

The gene calls are TRBV19 and TRBJ1-1; D ambiguous. V lost 6 bases, J lost 1 base, and 15 bases lay in between. The CDR3 has 15 amino acids. From germline, CDR1 is LNHDA and CDR2 SQIVND (reference sequence). DNA of the CDR3: TGTGCCAGTAGCCTTGGGCTAGCTAAGAACACTGAAGCTTTCTTT. It is translated as CASSLGLAKNTEAFF. The full variable domain, completed using reference TRBV19 and TRBJ1-1, is DGGITQSPKYLFRKEGQNVTLSCEQNLNHDAMYWYRQDPGQGLRLIYYSQIVNDFQKGDIAEGYSVSREKKESFPLTVTSAQKNPTAFYLCASSLGLAKNTEAFFGQGTRLTVV.

The chain joins TRBV7-2 to TRBJ2-3, with TRBD2 as a possible D gene (6 bases). Per the germline V gene, CDR1 is SGHTA and CDR2 is FQGNSA. The V end lost 3 bases, the J end lost 1 base, and 11 bases lay between the germline ends. This CDR3 has 15 amino acids. The CDR3 protein is CASSFRRDRTDTQYF. The DNA for the CDR3 is TGTGCCAGCAGCTTTAGGAGGGACCGCACAGATACGCAGTATTTT.

In its sample, this clone was seen once. This chain links TRBV6-5 with TRBJ1-5; 8 nucleotides align to TRBD1. This CDR3 contains 15 residues. The germline CDR1 and CDR2 sequences are MNHEY and SVGAGI. The trim removed 6 bases at V and 0 bases at J, leaving 4 bases unmatched. The CDR3 here is CASSRTGISNQPQHF. CDR3 in DNA: TGTGCCAGCAGCCGGACAGGGATTAGCAATCAGCCCCAGCATTTT.

This clone appeared a single time. The rearrangement links TRBV30 to TRBJ1-4; 9 bases align to TRBD1. The CDR3 totals 15 residues. Germline V gene data show CDR1 as GTSNPN and CDR2 as SVGIG (reference sequence). J gave up 8 bases and V 5 bases, and 12 bases lay outside the gene matches. CDR3 coding DNA: TGTGCCTGGGCCGGGGACAGGGAGGATCAGGAAAAACTGTTTTTT. Translated, it gives CAWAGDREDQEKLFF.

This CDR3 reads CASRRPRGRHEQYF. CDR3 nucleotide sequence: TGCGCCAGTAGGCGACCCAGGGGGAGGCACGAGCAGTACTTC. J is TRBJ2-7 and V is TRBV10-1; weak D call: TRBD1 (7 bases). The CDR3 is made up of 14 amino acids. Trimming removed 9 bases from V and 5 bases from J, with 20 bases in between. Germline V lookup: CDR1 WNHNN, CDR2 SYGVQD (reference sequence).

J is TRBJ1-5 and V is TRBV30; 9 bases are shared with TRBD1. Looked up from germline, CDR1 is GTSNPN and CDR2 is SVGIG (reference sequence). This CDR3 has 16 residues. Losses at the gene ends were 5 bases for V and 4 bases for J; bases not matched to a gene: 12. The CDR3 nucleotides read TGTGCCTGGGGTACAAACAGGGGGCTTGGAAATCAGCCCCAGCATTTT. This sequence encodes CAWGTNRGLGNQPQHF.

The V call is TRBV6-2 or TRBV6-3, the J call TRBJ2-3; no firm D call. V shed 2 bases and J shed 2 bases, with 5 bases lying between them. Looked up from germline, CDR1 is MNHEY and CDR2 is SVGEGT. The CDR3 is 13 residues long. CDR3 nucleotides: TGTGCCAGCAGTTACCAATTCACAGATACGCAGTATTTT. Protein sequence: CASSYQFTDTQYF.

This clone has just one count. V is TRBV29-1 and J is TRBJ1-1; TRBD1 aligns across 7 bases. V trimming: 4 bases; J trimming: 3 bases; junction bases outside the gene matches: 8. This CDR3 has 14 residues. CDR1 is SQVTM, CDR2 ANQGSEA, per germline. DNA for the CDR3: TGCAGCGTTGCCCCCGGACAGGCCCACACTGAAGCTTTCTTT. It codes for CSVAPGQAHTEAFF.

The chain carries TRBV19 and TRBJ1-2; tentative D call: TRBD1 (5 bases). The V gene's germline CDR1 is LNHDA and CDR2 SQIVND (reference sequence). The CDR3 contains 13 residues. With 4 bases removed from V and 4 bases from J, the gap between germline ends came to 10 bases. Here the CDR3 DNA reads TGTGCCAGTAGTACGGGGGAAAGCTATGGCTACACCTTC. This encodes CASSTGESYGYTF.

This clone has a single count. The rearrangement joins TRBV5-1 to TRBJ2-3; perhaps TRBD1 as D (5 bases). This CDR3 is 16 amino acids long. The V end lost 0 bases, the J end lost 4 bases, and 15 bases lay between the germline ends. Germline assignment: CDR1 SGHRS and CDR2 YFSETQ. This CDR3 is CASSLEGANFADTQYF. The CDR3 DNA is TGCGCCAGCAGCTTGGAAGGGGCGAACTTCGCAGATACGCAGTATTTT. The complete variable domain, with remaining parts taken from reference TRBV5-1 and TRBJ2-3, reads KAGVTQTPRYLIKTRGQQVTLSCSPISGHRSVSWYQQTPGQGLQFLFEYFSETQRNKGNFPGRFSGRQFSNSRSEMNVSTLELGDSALYLCASSLEGANFADTQYFGPGTRLTVL.

The chain has TRBV5-1 and TRBJ2-3; D gene ambiguous. Germline CDR1 is SGHRS and CDR2 is YFSETQ. V shed 3 bases and J shed 0 bases, with 8 bases lying between them. The CDR3 contains 14 residues. The CDR3 DNA is TGCGCCAGCAGCTGGTCAACTAGCACAGATACGCAGTATTTT. Translated, it gives CASSWSTSTDTQYF.